One sample yielded the 10 T cell receptor beta chains listed below, sequenced in a study of cytomegalovirus exposure and HLA in healthy donors. 13 Jbeta primers and 60 Vbeta primers were used for the PCR. Assay used: immunoSEQ multiplex PCR; TCRdb lists only in-frame clones, some missing. The sample lists more than 150,000 clones; 70% to 85% were seen once. Sequenced input: PBMCs. These receptors were obtained from a girl aged 2-10 years in good health and CMV-seropositive.

The chain employs TRBV19 and TRBJ2-1; 7 positions agree with TRBD2. The CDR3 runs 13 residues. V lost 11 bases, J lost 7 bases, and 11 bases stayed unmatched. Germline CDR1 LNHDA, CDR2 SQIVND (reference sequence). The CDR3 protein is CAVSGAWWNEQFF. DNA for the CDR3: TGTGCCGTAAGCGGGGCCTGGTGGAATGAGCAGTTCTTC.

Only a few counts were recorded for this clone. This chain uses TRBV6-5 with TRBJ1-1; perhaps TRBD1 as D (5 bases). V lost 5 bases, J lost 0 bases, and 10 bases lay in between. Per the germline V gene, CDR1 is MNHEY and CDR2 is SVGAGI. This CDR3 is 14 amino acids long. CDR3 coding DNA: TGTGCCAGCAGTCGACAGCGAATGAACACTGAAGCTTTCTTT. Protein sequence: CASSRQRMNTEAFF.

The chain is built from TRBV4-1 and TRBJ1-2; tentatively, D is TRBD1 (5 bases). V gave up 4 bases and J gave up 3 bases, with 9 bases separating them. CDR3 length: 13 residues. Germline loops: CDR1 MGHRA, CDR2 YSYEKL. The CDR3 region is CASSPRVDYGYTF. CDR3 bases: TGCGCCAGCAGCCCCAGGGTTGACTATGGCTACACCTTC.

The chain carries TRBV29-1 and TRBJ1-2, with TRBD1 matching over 8 bases. The CDR3 consists of 14 residues. J was trimmed by 7 bases and V by 1 base; bases with no gene match: 8. Germline V gives CDR1 SQVTM, CDR2 ANQGSEA. CDR3 in amino acids: CSVEVRGRGPGYTF. In nucleotides, the CDR3 is TGCAGCGTTGAAGTTCGAGGCAGGGGGCCTGGCTACACCTTC.

The chain employs TRBV28 and TRBJ2-1; 7 bases line up with TRBD2. Germline V gene lookup returns CDR1 MDHEN and CDR2 SYDVKM. This CDR3 is built from 15 residues. Germline trimming cut 6 bases from V and 4 bases from J; bases unmatched to any gene: 9. CDR3 loop: CASSQPEAGYNEQFF. CDR3 DNA: TGTGCCAGCAGCCAACCCGAAGCGGGGTACAATGAGCAGTTCTTC.

CDR3 in amino acids: CASSEPAGVSYEQYF. DNA of the CDR3: TGTGCCAGCAGTGAACCCGCAGGGGTCTCCTACGAGCAGTACTTC. The V and J genes are TRBV6-1 and TRBJ2-7, with D possibly TRBD1 on 6 matching bases. The CDR3 sequence is 15 residues long. Per germline, CDR1 MNHNS and CDR2 SASEGT. V lost 2 bases and J lost 0, with 11 bases in between.

The J gene is TRBJ1-1, the V gene TRBV25-1; maybe TRBD1 (5 bases). This CDR3 comprises 12 residues. Trimming took off 4 bases at V and 2 bases at J, with 5 bases between the two ends. The germline CDR1 and CDR2 sequences are MGHDK and SYGVNS. In DNA, the CDR3 is TGTGCCAGCAGTGGGACAAACACTGAAGCTTTCTTT. The encoded protein is CASSGTNTEAFF. Full variable domain (remainder filled in from reference TRBV25-1 and TRBJ1-1): EADIYQTPRYLVIGTGKKITLECSQTMGHDKMYWYQQDPGMELHLIHYSYGVNSTEKGDLSSESTVSRIRTEHFPLTLESARPSHTSQYLCASSGTNTEAFFGQGTRLTVV.

This chain connects TRBV5-6 to TRBJ2-1; TRBD2 aligns across 14 bases. The V gene's germline CDR1 is SGHDT and CDR2 YYEEEE. With 1 base clipped from V and 6 bases from J, the junction kept 12 bases outside the gene matches. The CDR3 spans 19 residues. This chain's CDR3 is CASSLRIKSGTSGSNEQFF. The CDR3 DNA sequence: TGTGCCAGCAGCTTGAGGATAAAGTCCGGGACTAGCGGGAGCAATGAGCAGTTCTTC.

The chain is built from TRBV4-1 and TRBJ2-3; 8 bases are a match to TRBD2. The CDR3 sequence is 15 residues long. J was trimmed by 5 bases and V by 3 bases; bases with no gene match: 7. The germline gives CDR1 MGHRA, CDR2 YSYEKL. Written as DNA, the CDR3 is TGCGCCAGCAGCCACAGCGGGAGTGTTGTAGATACGCAGTATTTT. Translating it yields CASSHSGSVVDTQYF.

This chain connects TRBV1 to TRBJ2-7; TRBD2 is the table's D call, not checked against the DNA. TRBV1 is reported as a pseudogene. The CDR3 extends over 14 amino acids. The CDR3 sequence is CTSSPSGTKYEQYF. CDR3 in DNA: TGCACCAGCAGCCCTAGCGGGACTAAATACGAGCAGTACTTC.